Here is one T cell receptor beta chain with its context. These data are taken from a study of blood T cell repertoires in COVID-19. Study-level background: There were acute and convalescent COVID-19 samples, and they came from the United States, Italy and Spain. The cDNA or gDNA used as material had been derived from T cells, B-cell-depleted T cells, or PBMCs.

This CDR3 region has 14 residues. The germline CDR1 and CDR2 sequences are SGHTS and YDEGEE. The ends were cut back, 3 bases at V and 5 bases at J, with 14 bases in the middle. Original methodology: Researchers report that nucleated cell counts were estimated from reference gene primer amplification. The method was immunoSEQ multiplex PCR; TCRdb's version includes in-frame clones alone and lacks a portion of them. V, J and clone size are those of that table, while D and trimming were read from the DNA. The table shows 25,000 to 35,000 clones, with around 83% occurring only once. The chain recombines TRBV5-8 with TRBJ2-5; D is undetermined. The sequencing sample was made of peripheral blood. This clonotype originated in a man in his 70s with active COVID-19. CDR3 sequence: CASSSSYASETQYF. CDR3 nucleotides: TGTGCCAGCAGCTCGAGCTATGCCTCGGAGACCCAGTACTTC.